What follows are 32 T cell receptor beta chains derived from one specimen sequenced in a study of blood T cell repertoires in COVID-19. The data were produced by immunoSEQ multiplex PCR, yet TCRdb's version contains in-frame clones alone and is incomplete. The data show around 190,000 clones, about 84% seen once. Sequencing was done on a sample of peripheral blood. The source is a human donor in a cohort sampled during active COVID-19.

J is TRBJ1-5 and V is TRBV2; 7 bases are shared with TRBD1. J gave up 0 bases and V 4 bases, and 6 bases lay outside the gene matches. The CDR3 has 16 residues. Germline V lookup: CDR1 SNHLY, CDR2 FYNNEI. The CDR3 coding sequence is TGTGCCAGCAGTGCGGCCGGGACAGATAGCAATCAGCCCCAGCATTTT. It specifies CASSAAGTDSNQPQHF.

The J gene is TRBJ1-6, the V gene TRBV6-6; D is unclear. The CDR3 totals 16 residues. Trimming pared 0 bases from V and 7 bases from J, leaving 13 bases between. Germline lookup yields CDR1 MNHNY and CDR2 SVGAGI (reference sequence). The CDR3 loop is CASSYSRSHPNSPLHF. CDR3 nucleotides: TGTGCCAGCAGTTACTCCCGGAGTCATCCCAATTCACCCCTCCACTTT.

The chain carries TRBV7-9 and TRBJ1-5; TRBD1 aligns across 10 bases. The CDR3 has 15 residues. Germline assignment: CDR1 SEHNR and CDR2 FQNEAQ (reference sequence). V trimming: 5 bases; J trimming: 3 bases; junction bases outside the gene matches: 4. The CDR3 DNA reads TGTGCCAGCAGCCCGGGGACAGGGGTCAATCAGCCCCAGCATTTT. Its protein is CASSPGTGVNQPQHF.

With respect to this clone: The junction shows a germline mismatch at one end, possibly a read error. The CDR3 loop reads CASTLGGSTNSPLHF. CDR3 coding DNA: TGTGCCAGCACCTTGGGAGGGTCCACTAATTCACCCCTCCACTTT. V usage is TRBV5-6 and J usage is TRBJ1-6; D remains unclear. The CDR3 spans 15 residues. Germline loops: CDR1 SGHDT, CDR2 YYEEEE.

As DNA, the CDR3 is TGTGCCAGCAGCTTAAGGACAGGGAACTATGGCTACACCTTC. This sequence encodes CASSLRTGNYGYTF. The chain recombines TRBV5-4 with TRBJ1-2; TRBD1 aligns across 8 bases. This CDR3 is built from 14 residues. Trimming removed 2 bases from V and 2 bases from J; junction bases left unmatched: 2. Germline loops: CDR1 SGHNT, CDR2 YYREEE (reference sequence).

This chain uses TRBV7-2 with TRBJ1-6; no firm D call. The germline CDR1 and CDR2 sequences are SGHTA and FQGNSA. The V and J ends lost 4 bases and 6 bases respectively, with 10 bases between them. The CDR3 is 14 amino acids. In nucleotides, the CDR3 is TGTGCCAGCAGCTACACCTCCGCTAATTCACCCCTCCACTTT. Amino acid sequence: CASSYTSANSPLHF.

This chain uses TRBV11-2 with TRBJ2-1; no reliable D call. V was shortened by 1 base and J by 0 bases, with 7 bases between the two germline ends. CDR3 size: 15 residues. Germline V gives CDR1 SGHAT, CDR2 FQNNGV. CDR3 DNA: TGTGCCAGCAGCTTAGTACCGGGCTCCTACAATGAGCAGTTCTTC. Amino acid sequence: CASSLVPGSYNEQFF.

The chain employs TRBV18 and TRBJ1-4; the match to TRBD1 covers 9 bases. After removal of 3 bases from V and 8 bases from J, the junction contained 13 bases not matched to a gene. This CDR3 comprises 17 residues. Germline CDR1 reads KGHSH; CDR2 reads LQKENI. CDR3 protein: CASSPGTGKLTGEKLFF. As DNA, the CDR3 is TGTGCCAGCTCACCCGGGACAGGGAAATTAACGGGGGAAAAACTGTTTTTT.

The chain uses TRBV4-1 and TRBJ1-1, with a weak D call TRBD1 (5 bases). Trimming left V 5 bases short and J 2 bases short, with 15 bases between. The CDR3 is made up of 15 amino acids. Per germline, CDR1 MGHRA and CDR2 YSYEKL. The CDR3 nucleotides read TGCGCCAGCAGCGTAGAATTGGACACCAACACTGAAGCTTTCTTT. This codes for CASSVELDTNTEAFF.

The CDR3 is CASSQQYEQYF. The CDR3 region has the DNA TGTGCCAGCAGCCAACAATACGAGCAGTACTTC. The chain links TRBV3-1 (or the pseudogene TRBV3-2) to TRBJ2-7; D is ambiguous. Trimming pared 2 bases from V and 4 bases from J, leaving 3 bases between. Germline lookup yields CDR1 LGHDT and CDR2 YNNKEL (reference sequence). The CDR3 has 11 amino acids.

The V call is TRBV6-2 or TRBV6-3, the J call TRBJ2-3; 8 bases are shared with TRBD1. This CDR3 region has 14 residues. J gave up 3 bases and V 4 bases, and 3 bases lay outside the gene matches. The V gene's germline CDR1 is MNHEY and CDR2 SVGEGT. CDR3 in amino acids: CASSLDRETDTQYF. DNA of the CDR3: TGTGCCAGCAGTTTGGACAGGGAAACAGATACGCAGTATTTT.

This clone was counted once. V usage is TRBV4-1 and J usage is TRBJ2-5; D uncertain. CDR3 length: 15 residues. Germline CDR1 MGHRA, CDR2 YSYEKL. V gave up 1 base and J gave up 2 bases, with 11 bases separating them. The CDR3 sequence is CASSQVGRKQETQYF. The CDR3 DNA follows: TGCGCCAGCAGCCAAGTGGGCCGGAAACAAGAGACCCAGTACTTC.

The V and J genes are TRBV18 and TRBJ2-7; TRBD1 matches 10 bases. Unmatched junction bases numbered 4, after V lost 1 base and J lost 4 bases. The CDR3 is 15 amino acids. The V gene's germline CDR1 is KGHSH and CDR2 LQKENI. CDR3 bases: TGTGCCAGCTCACCACGGGGGGACAGGGGTTACGAGCAGTACTTC. Translating gives CASSPRGDRGYEQYF.

This chain uses TRBV12-5 with TRBJ2-5; 7 bases fit TRBD2. Germline CDR1 is LGHNT and CDR2 is FRNRAP. V was pared by 0 bases and J by 5 bases, with 6 bases of the junction left unmatched. CDR3 length: 15 residues. The CDR3 DNA reads as TGTGCTAGTGGTTTGGTCGTCTTGGGGGGGGAGACCCAGTACTTC. Translated: CASGLVVLGGETQYF.

The chain employs TRBV30 and TRBJ1-4; 9 nucleotides line up with TRBD1. This CDR3 contains 13 residues. Looked up from germline, CDR1 is GTSNPN and CDR2 is SVGIG (reference sequence). The V gene end was trimmed by 7 bases and the J gene end by 8 bases; junction bases not matched to a gene: 8. The CDR3 DNA sequence: TGTGCCTATAGCCGGGACAGGGCCGAAAAACTGTTTTTT. Its translation is CAYSRDRAEKLFF.

V usage is TRBV7-9 and J usage is TRBJ2-6; a possible D gene is TRBD1 (6 bases). Germline lookup yields CDR1 SEHNR and CDR2 FQNEAQ (reference sequence). CDR3 length: 16 amino acids. The V end was cut by 8 bases, the J end by 0 bases, with 14 bases between. The CDR3: CASRWTVDSGANVLTF. CDR3 sequence (DNA): TGTGCCAGCCGATGGACAGTCGACTCTGGGGCCAACGTCCTGACTTTC.

The V gene is TRBV5-6, the J gene TRBJ2-7; 10 nucleotides line up with TRBD1. The CDR3 totals 15 residues. V lost 2 bases to trimming and J lost 3 bases; unmatched junction nucleotides: 5. Germline lookup yields CDR1 SGHDT and CDR2 YYEEEE. CDR3 region: CASSLGTGVIYEQYF. CDR3 nucleotide sequence: TGTGCCAGCAGCTTAGGGACAGGGGTTATCTACGAGCAGTACTTC.

The V call is TRBV6-2 or TRBV6-3, the J call TRBJ1-6; 7 bases match TRBD1. Trimming took 6 bases from V and 7 from J; bases not matched to a gene: 9. CDR3 length: 15 residues. Germline V lookup: CDR1 MNHEY, CDR2 SVGEGT. CDR3 in amino acids: CASSRRQGVNSPLHF. DNA of the CDR3: TGTGCCAGCAGCCGTCGACAGGGAGTAAATTCACCCCTCCACTTT.

The V call is TRBV6-6, the J call TRBJ1-2; TRBD1 is a possible D gene (6 bases). This CDR3 is built from 15 residues. V gave up 0 bases and J gave up 5 bases, with 13 bases separating them. Germline V lookup: CDR1 MNHNY, CDR2 SVGAGI (reference sequence). The CDR3: CASSYSQAGDYGYTF. DNA of the CDR3: TGTGCCAGCAGTTACTCCCAAGCAGGGGATTATGGCTACACCTTC.

The chain recombines TRBV7-9 with TRBJ2-7; TRBD1 is a possible D gene (6 bases). Trimming stripped 5 bases from V and 6 bases from J, with 11 bases between. The CDR3 totals 12 residues. Germline-derived CDR1 and CDR2 are SEHNR and FQNEAQ (reference sequence). The CDR3 sequence: CASSPQGSEQYF. The CDR3 DNA reads TGTGCCAGCAGCCCTCAGGGGTCCGAGCAGTACTTC. Based on the CDR3 plus reference TRBV7-9 and TRBJ2-7, the full variable domain is DTGVSQNPRHKITKRGQNVTFRCDPISEHNRLYWYRQTLGQGPEFLTYFQNEAQLEKSRLLSDRFSAERPKGSFSTLEIQRTEQGDSAMYLCASSPQGSEQYFGPGTRLTVT.

This clone was observed a few times. The rearrangement uses TRBV5-6 and TRBJ2-7; 8 bases match TRBD1. With 2 bases clipped from V and 5 bases from J, the junction kept 9 bases outside the gene matches. Germline values: CDR1 SGHDT, CDR2 YYEEEE. The CDR3 runs 15 residues. In nucleotides, the CDR3 is TGTGCCAGCAGCTTACGATCCGGGACAGGTAACGAGCAGTACTTC. Translating it yields CASSLRSGTGNEQYF. Full variable domain (rest looked up from reference TRBV5-6 and TRBJ2-7): DAGVTQSPTHLIKTRGQQVTLRCSPKSGHDTVSWYQQALGQGPQFIFQYYEEEERQRGNFPDRFSGHQFPNYSSELNVNALLLGDSALYLCASSLRSGTGNEQYFGPGTRLTVT.

The V and J genes are TRBV20-1 and TRBJ2-7, with a possible D match to TRBD1 (5 bases). This CDR3 has 11 residues. V was clipped by 3 bases and J by 6 bases, with 9 bases between them. CDR1 is DFQATT, CDR2 SNEGSKA, per germline (reference sequence). CDR3 sequence (DNA): TGCAGTGCTAGCAACAGGCTCGAGCAGTACTTC. Translating it yields CSASNRLEQYF.

This chain uses TRBV4-1 with TRBJ2-5; 9 positions agree with TRBD1. Losses at the gene ends were 4 bases for V and 4 bases for J; bases not matched to a gene: 7. CDR3 length: 15 amino acids. Germline loops: CDR1 MGHRA, CDR2 YSYEKL. Written as DNA, the CDR3 is TGCGCCAGCAGCCTCTGGACAGGGGAAGGAGAGACCCAGTACTTC. Translating it yields CASSLWTGEGETQYF.

V gene TRBV5-1 combines with J gene TRBJ1-1; D unresolved. The V and J ends lost 0 bases and 1 base respectively, with 7 bases between them. CDR1 and CDR2 (germline): SGHRS, YFSETQ. The CDR3 consists of 14 residues. CDR3 bases: TGCGCCAGCAGCTTGGCCAACGGGAACACTGAAGCTTTCTTT. This translates into CASSLANGNTEAFF.

The chain is built from TRBV7-2 and TRBJ1-1; maybe TRBD1 (6 bases). The CDR3 runs 13 residues. V gave up 2 bases and J gave up 7 bases, with 11 bases separating them. Germline V gives CDR1 SGHTA, CDR2 FQGNSA. The CDR3 sequence: CASSLNADSEAFF. The CDR3 region has the DNA TGTGCCAGCAGCTTAAACGCGGACAGTGAAGCTTTCTTT.

The chain joins TRBV5-1 to TRBJ2-2, with 12 bases that match TRBD1. Germline V lookup: CDR1 SGHRS, CDR2 YFSETQ. The V and J ends lost 5 bases and 3 bases, in that order; junction bases with no gene match: 5. This CDR3 comprises 16 residues. The CDR3 loop is CASRSGQGAYTGELFF. The CDR3 DNA sequence: TGCGCCAGCAGATCGGGACAGGGGGCGTACACCGGGGAGCTGTTTTTT.

This chain joins TRBV19 and TRBJ1-1; no clear D gene. The germline V and J ends were trimmed by 5 bases and 5 bases, with 15 bases remaining between them. The germline V gene encodes CDR1 LNHDA and CDR2 SQIVND (reference sequence). CDR3 size: 14 residues. The CDR3 DNA sequence: TGTGCCAGTAGTCCGCTTTATCCGGGGACTGAAGCTTTCTTT. Amino acid sequence: CASSPLYPGTEAFF.

This chain connects TRBV27 to TRBJ2-3; 9 nucleotides agree with TRBD1. Per germline, CDR1 MNHEY and CDR2 SMNVEV (reference sequence). V lost 1 base, J lost 4 bases, and 6 bases stayed unmatched. The CDR3 is 16 amino acids. CDR3 loop: CASSLYGTGSADTQYF. DNA for the CDR3: TGTGCCAGCAGTTTATACGGGACAGGGTCAGCAGATACGCAGTATTTT.

The gene calls are TRBV13 and TRBJ1-2; tentative D call: TRBD1 (6 bases). CDR3 length: 20 amino acids. Germline assignment: CDR1 PRHDT and CDR2 FYEKMQ (reference sequence). Trimming shortened V by 0 bases and J by 3 bases, and 26 bases separated the two germline ends. The CDR3, as DNA: TGTGCCAGCAGCTTAGGCAGGGGACACAGACCACAACAGGCAGACTATGGCTACACCTTC. Protein: CASSLGRGHRPQQADYGYTF.

This clone was recorded once. The V gene is TRBV19, the J gene TRBJ1-2, with no clear D. Trimming took 4 bases from V and 1 from J, leaving 7 bases between them. The CDR3 spans 13 residues. Germline lookup yields CDR1 LNHDA and CDR2 SQIVND (reference sequence). The CDR3 nucleotides are TGTGCCAGTAGTAGGAACAGTAACTATGGCTACACCTTC. As protein: CASSRNSNYGYTF.

This rearrangement joins TRBV3-1 (or the pseudogene TRBV3-2) to TRBJ2-3; 13 bases line up with TRBD2. CDR1 is LGHDT, CDR2 YNNKEL, per germline (reference sequence). CDR3 size: 17 residues. The J segment lost 2 bases and the V segment lost 2 bases, leaving 4 bases of the junction unmatched. The CDR3 sequence: CASSQRTSGGLTDTQYF. The DNA for the CDR3 is TGTGCCAGCAGCCAAAGGACTAGCGGGGGCCTCACAGATACGCAGTATTTT.

This chain connects TRBV2 to TRBJ1-4; perhaps TRBD1 as D (5 bases). The CDR3 totals 14 residues. The V end lost 2 bases, the J end lost 7 bases, and 11 bases lay between the germline ends. CDR1 SNHLY and CDR2 FYNNEI come from the germline V gene. The CDR3: CASSEWRGSEKLFF. Here the CDR3 DNA reads TGTGCCAGCAGTGAATGGCGGGGGAGTGAAAAACTGTTTTTT.